This entry lists 15 T cell receptor beta chains sequenced from one sample in a study of patients and donors after allogeneic stem cell transplantation. TCRdb redid the calling of the RT-PCR reads with MiXCR, one entry per CDR3 protein. The top ten hold 5% to 7.5% of the sample, which has about a million distinct CDR3 sequences, roughly 18% seen once. The sample taken for sequencing was blood, either unsorted or a sorted T cell fraction (not recorded which). Source of these receptors: a human donor who was either an allogeneic HSCT recipient or a stem cell or donor lymphocyte infusion donor (not recorded which). It is not recorded whose cells these are; they may come from a transplant donor.

This sequence joins TRBV20-1 and TRBJ1-2; D remains unclear. Germline-derived CDR1 and CDR2 are DFQATT and SNEGSKA (reference sequence). CDR3 length: 11 amino acids. Trimming left V 1 base short and J 8 bases short, with 8 bases between. This CDR3 reads CSARVPRGYTF. DNA of the CDR3: TGCAGTGCTAGAGTCCCCAGAGGCTACACCTTC.

The chain recombines TRBV24-1 with TRBJ2-1; 12 nucleotides match TRBD2. CDR1 is KGHDR, CDR2 SFDVKD, per germline. V was pared by 4 bases and J by 0 bases, with 15 bases of the junction left unmatched. This CDR3 contains 21 residues. CDR3: CATSDPLPRLAGDSSYNEQFF. The DNA for the CDR3 is TGTGCCACCAGTGACCCCCTCCCGAGACTAGCGGGGGATAGCTCCTACAATGAGCAGTTCTTC.

The genes are TRBV27 and TRBJ2-7; TRBD2 might be the D (7 bases). The CDR3 is 16 residues long. Germline lookup yields CDR1 MNHEY and CDR2 SMNVEV (reference sequence). Trimming removed 6 bases at V and 5 bases at J, with 23 bases between. This chain's CDR3 is CASSTSLRGGLHEQYF. For the CDR3, the DNA is TGTGCCAGCAGCACCTCCCTGAGGGGGGGCCTCCACGAGCAGTACTTC.

This chain links TRBV9 with TRBJ2-3; 8 nucleotides line up with TRBD2. Trimming at V came to 3 bases and at J to 5 bases, leaving 11 bases not matched to a gene. CDR1 is SGDLS, CDR2 YYNGEE, per germline. The CDR3 runs 16 residues. CDR3 loop: CASSAPAGVAGDTQYF. In nucleotides, the CDR3 is TGTGCCAGCAGCGCCCCAGCGGGAGTCGCGGGAGATACGCAGTATTTT.

The chain employs TRBV10-3 and TRBJ1-1; tentative D call: TRBD1 (5 bases). The CDR3 length is 15 residues. Germline V gene sequence: CDR1 ENHRY, CDR2 SYGVKD. The V and J ends lost 3 bases and 1 base respectively, with 12 bases between them. CDR3 sequence reads: CAISDSGRKNTEAFF. The CDR3 DNA reads as TGTGCCATCAGTGATTCAGGGAGGAAGAACACTGAAGCTTTCTTT.

CDR3 in DNA: TGTGCCAGCAGCCAAGACGAGGCCGGTTCTTACACTGAAGCTTTCTTT. Residues: CASSQDEAGSYTEAFF. V usage is TRBV3-1 and J usage is TRBJ1-1; D uncertain. V lost 0 bases, J lost 3 bases, and 14 bases lay in between. Germline V lookup: CDR1 LGHDT, CDR2 YNNKEL (reference sequence). CDR3 length: 16 residues.

This clonotype was counted a few times. V gene TRBV20-1 combines with J gene TRBJ1-1; the D gene is possibly TRBD1 (5 bases). Per the germline V gene, CDR1 is DFQATT and CDR2 is SNEGSKA (reference sequence). V was pared by 0 bases and J by 7 bases, with 15 bases between. The CDR3 has 14 amino acids. The chain's CDR3 is CSARDTLGGDEAFF. Written as DNA, the CDR3 is TGCAGTGCTAGAGATACCCTTGGGGGGGATGAAGCTTTCTTT.

The chain recombines TRBV24-1 with TRBJ1-5; TRBD1 aligns across 10 bases. The CDR3 sequence is 16 residues long. The V gene's germline CDR1 is KGHDR and CDR2 SFDVKD. J lost 5 bases, V lost 3 bases, and 6 bases had no gene match. CDR3 sequence: CATSDRGQGPDQPQHF. The CDR3 bases are TGTGCCACCAGTGATCGGGGACAGGGGCCCGATCAGCCCCAGCATTTT.

This sequence joins TRBV20-1 and TRBJ1-1, with a tentative D call TRBD1 (5 bases). This CDR3 is built from 14 residues. Germline V CDR1 and CDR2: DFQATT, SNEGSKA (reference sequence). The germline V and J ends were trimmed by 0 bases and 5 bases, with 13 bases remaining between them. The CDR3 region is CSARDARARTEAFF. CDR3 coding DNA: TGCAGTGCTAGAGATGCCAGGGCGAGGACTGAAGCTTTCTTT.

This clonotype has only a few counts. The V and J genes are TRBV5-1 and TRBJ2-1; 11 bases agree with TRBD1. The germline V gene encodes CDR1 SGHRS and CDR2 YFSETQ. The CDR3 length is 16 residues. Trimming removed 2 bases from V and 7 bases from J; junction bases left unmatched: 8. The CDR3, as DNA: TGCGCCAGCAGCTTCTCCGGACAGGGGGCAATGAATGAGCAGTTCTTC. The encoded protein is CASSFSGQGAMNEQFF.

The CDR3 DNA reads as TGTGCCAGCAGCTATTACAGGAGACAGAACACTGAAGCTTTCTTT. It specifies CASSYYRRQNTEAFF. This sequence joins TRBV12-3 or TRBV12-4 and TRBJ1-1, with TRBD1 as a possible D gene (5 bases). This CDR3 is built from 15 residues. The V gene lost 6 bases and the J gene lost 1 base, with 15 bases spanning the gap.

V gene TRBV5-5 combines with J gene TRBJ2-7; D not certain. CDR1 and CDR2 (germline): SGHKS, YYEKEE (reference sequence). The CDR3 extends over 12 amino acids. Deletions cut 0 bases from V and 5 bases from J, with 6 bases between. The CDR3 DNA reads as TGTGCCAGCAGCTTGGGGGCGAACGAGCAGTACTTC. Amino acid sequence: CASSLGANEQYF.

This clonotype was detected only a few times. CDR3: CASSDGRVRGNTIYF. CDR3 DNA: TGTGCCAGCAGTGATGGACGGGTCCGGGGAAACACCATATATTTT. The chain joins TRBV12-3 or TRBV12-4 to TRBJ1-3; D not certain. CDR3 length: 15 amino acids. The V and J ends lost 5 bases and 4 bases respectively, with 15 bases between them.

V and J are TRBV27 and TRBJ2-2; 7 positions match TRBD1. The length of the CDR3 is 15 residues. V trimming: 6 bases; J trimming: 6 bases; junction bases outside the gene matches: 10. The germline V gene encodes CDR1 MNHEY and CDR2 SMNVEV (reference sequence). The CDR3 region has the DNA TGTGCCAGCAGCCCAGCGCAGGGGGTCCCCGGGGAGCTGTTTTTT. This encodes CASSPAQGVPGELFF.

The J gene is TRBJ2-2, the V gene TRBV5-1; a possible D gene is TRBD2 (6 bases). V dropped 0 bases and J dropped 0 bases, with 12 bases sitting between them. The germline V gene encodes CDR1 SGHRS and CDR2 YFSETQ. The CDR3 covers 17 residues. DNA for the CDR3: TGCGCCAGCAGCTTGGCCGGCGGGGCAGCGAACACCGGGGAGCTGTTTTTT. Amino acids: CASSLAGGAANTGELFF.